These 21 T cell receptor beta chains originate from one sample sequenced in a study of blood T cell repertoires in COVID-19. TCRdb's table, derived via immunoSEQ multiplex PCR, lists solely in-frame clones and lacks some. The sample yields about 130,000 clones, roughly 80% seen once. The sequencing sample was made of peripheral blood. The origin of the receptors is a woman younger than 45 who had recovered from COVID-19.

The V gene is TRBV30, the J gene TRBJ2-7; the D is unclear. Per germline, CDR1 GTSNPN and CDR2 SVGIG (reference sequence). CDR3 length equals 11 residues. V was clipped by 1 base and J by 6 bases, with 7 bases between them. The DNA of the CDR3 is TGTGCCTGGAGTGGTCCGGGCGAGCAGTACTTC. Translation: CAWSGPGEQYF.

The chain has TRBV15 and TRBJ1-3; D uncertain. Germline V gene sequence: CDR1 LNHNV, CDR2 YYDKDF (reference sequence). CDR3 length: 12 amino acids. V dropped 5 bases and J dropped 3 bases, with 5 bases sitting between them. Written as DNA, the CDR3 is TGTGCCACCAGCTTCAGTGGAAACACCATATATTTT. This encodes CATSFSGNTIYF.

J is TRBJ2-5 and V is TRBV5-1, with TRBD2 identical over 12 bases. CDR3 length equals 18 residues. Germline loops: CDR1 SGHRS, CDR2 YFSETQ. V trimming: 1 base; J trimming: 5 bases; junction bases outside the gene matches: 12. CDR3 DNA: TGCGCCAGCAGCTTGAAATTAGTGCTAGCGGGAGGGAGTGAGACCCAGTACTTC. It yields the protein CASSLKLVLAGGSETQYF.

The chain employs TRBV10-3 and TRBJ2-7, with 9 bases identical to TRBD1. CDR3 length: 15 amino acids. V lost 6 bases, J lost 5 bases, and 11 bases stayed unmatched. The germline V gene has CDR1 ENHRY and CDR2 SYGVKD. In nucleotides, the CDR3 is TGTGCCATCAGGATTTGGACAGGGGATATCCACGAGCAGTACTTC. Its protein product is CAIRIWTGDIHEQYF.

The V call is TRBV29-1, the J call TRBJ1-2; a weak D match, TRBD1 (5 bases). The CDR3 has 13 amino acids. The germline V and J ends were trimmed by 5 bases and 0 bases, with 10 bases remaining between them. Germline-derived CDR1 and CDR2 are SQVTM and ANQGSEA. The CDR3 region has the DNA TGCAGCGTTAGGGGAGGGTCTAACTATGGCTACACCTTC. Residues: CSVRGGSNYGYTF.

The genes are TRBV4-2 and TRBJ2-3; 7 bases agree with TRBD2. Per germline, CDR1 LGHNA and CDR2 YNFKEQ. This CDR3 is built from 16 residues. Germline trimming cut 0 bases from V and 2 bases from J; bases unmatched to any gene: 5. Here the CDR3 DNA reads TGTGCCAGCAGCCAAGATATCAGCGGGGCCACAGATACGCAGTATTTT. This gives the protein CASSQDISGATDTQYF.

The chain combines TRBV2 with TRBJ1-2; 7 nucleotides match TRBD1. CDR1 is SNHLY and CDR2 is FYNNEI in the germline V gene. CDR3 length: 12 amino acids. Trimming removed 6 bases from V and 4 bases from J; junction bases left unmatched: 2. The CDR3 DNA reads as TGTGCCAGCAGGGGACAGACCTATGGCTACACCTTC. The encoded protein is CASRGQTYGYTF.

Points on this clone: One junction end disagrees with the germline gene, perhaps due to a read error. The chain combines TRBV28 with TRBJ1-1; the D gene is possibly TRBD1 (5 bases). CDR3 length: 14 amino acids. Looked up from germline, CDR1 is MDHEN and CDR2 is SYDVKM. CDR3 in amino acids: CASSRRLLGLFGPF. CDR3 DNA sequence: TGTGCCAGCAGTCGACGGTTATTGGGGCTGTTCGGGCCTTTT.

J is TRBJ1-2 and V is TRBV2, with 9 bases aligning to TRBD1. The CDR3 covers 13 residues. With V trimmed by 6 bases and J by 6 bases, 5 bases remained unmatched. Germline V gene data show CDR1 as SNHLY and CDR2 as FYNNEI. CDR3: CASSPGQGDGYTF. In DNA, the CDR3 is TGTGCCAGCAGCCCGGGACAGGGCGATGGCTACACCTTC.

The CDR3: CASKIGDGQDYGYTF. For the CDR3, the DNA is TGTGCCAGTAAGATCGGCGACGGCCAGGACTATGGCTACACCTTC. This sequence joins TRBV19 and TRBJ1-2; D gene ambiguous. Trimming stripped 7 bases from V and 3 bases from J, with 18 bases between. CDR1 is LNHDA and CDR2 is SQIVND in the germline V gene (reference sequence). The CDR3 totals 15 residues.

The chain combines TRBV27 with TRBJ1-1; D not resolved. This CDR3 is 13 amino acids long. Trimming took 8 bases from V and 5 from J, leaving 15 bases between them. Germline CDR1 MNHEY, CDR2 SMNVEV (reference sequence). DNA for the CDR3: TGTGCCAGCTCCAACTACCCGGGGACTGAAGCTTTCTTT. Protein sequence: CASSNYPGTEAFF.

V usage is TRBV7-9 and J usage is TRBJ2-7, with TRBD1 identical over 8 bases. The germline V gene has CDR1 SEHNR and CDR2 FQNEAQ (reference sequence). The CDR3 has 12 residues. With V trimmed by 0 bases and J by 11 bases, 3 bases remained unmatched. The CDR3 nucleotides read TGTGCCAGCAGCTTAGCGGACAGGGAAAAGTACTTC. As protein: CASSLADREKYF.

The chain is built from TRBV30 and TRBJ1-2; D is perhaps TRBD1 (6 bases). Between the trimmed V and J ends, which lost 2 bases and 3 bases, there was a span of 13 bases. CDR3 length: 14 residues. Germline-derived CDR1 and CDR2 are GTSNPN and SVGIG (reference sequence). The CDR3 sequence is CAWSKNTGYYGYTF. In DNA form, the CDR3 reads TGTGCCTGGAGTAAAAATACAGGGTACTATGGCTACACCTTC.

The count of this clone is one. The rearrangement links TRBV10-2 to TRBJ2-1; TRBD1 might be the D (6 bases). Trimming pared 3 bases from V and 2 bases from J, leaving 11 bases between. The CDR3 is 15 residues long. CDR1 WSHSY and CDR2 SAAADI come from the germline V gene. Here the CDR3 DNA reads TGCGCCAGCAGTGAAGGGACATCTACCTACAATGAGCAGTTCTTC. It codes for CASSEGTSTYNEQFF.

The chain employs TRBV6-5 and TRBJ1-1; 9 positions match TRBD1. The germline V gene encodes CDR1 MNHEY and CDR2 SVGAGI. Trimming at V came to 10 bases and at J to 6 bases, leaving 6 bases not matched to a gene. This CDR3 spans 12 amino acids. Written as DNA, the CDR3 is TGTGCCACAGGGACAGGGAGATCTGAAGCTTTCTTT. It yields the protein CATGTGRSEAFF.

This chain links TRBV24-1 with TRBJ1-4, with a weak D call TRBD1 (6 bases). CDR3 length: 17 residues. The germline gives CDR1 KGHDR, CDR2 SFDVKD. The V end lost 5 bases, the J end lost 0 bases, and 15 bases lay between the germline ends. The CDR3 bases are TGTGCCACCAGTGGGGGGGGGCTCGAGGCAACTAATGAAAAACTGTTTTTT. It specifies CATSGGGLEATNEKLFF.

The genes are TRBV3-1 (or the pseudogene TRBV3-2) and TRBJ2-7; 7 nucleotides line up with TRBD2. This CDR3 comprises 15 residues. CDR1 and CDR2 (germline): LGHDT, YNNKEL (reference sequence). V trimming: 1 base; J trimming: 1 base; junction bases outside the gene matches: 4. As DNA, the CDR3 is TGTGCCAGCAGCCAAGTAGCGGGTACATCCTACGAGCAGTACTTC. This codes for CASSQVAGTSYEQYF.

The chain employs TRBV18 and TRBJ2-7; D not resolved. Germline V CDR1 and CDR2: KGHSH, LQKENI. Deletions cut 7 bases from V and 0 bases from J, with 4 bases between. This CDR3 contains 11 residues. CDR3 in amino acids: CASCSSYEQYF. CDR3 sequence (DNA): TGTGCCAGCTGTAGCTCCTACGAGCAGTACTTC. Based on the CDR3 plus reference TRBV18 and TRBJ2-7, the full variable domain is NAGVMQNPRHLVRRRGQEARLRCSPMKGHSHVYWYRQLPEEGLKFMVYLQKENIIDESGMPKERFSAEFPKEGPSILRIQQVVRGDSAAYFCASCSSYEQYFGPGTRLTVT.

The chain joins TRBV7-2 to TRBJ2-3; the match to TRBD1 covers 10 bases. V trimming: 5 bases; J trimming: 7 bases; junction bases outside the gene matches: 9. CDR1 SGHTA and CDR2 FQGNSA come from the germline V gene. The CDR3 is 15 residues long. CDR3 sequence reads: CASSRDRGHGYTQYF. The CDR3, as DNA: TGTGCCAGCAGCAGGGACAGGGGACACGGGTATACGCAGTATTTT.

The V gene is TRBV30, the J gene TRBJ2-7; 8 bases fit TRBD1. Germline V lookup: CDR1 GTSNPN, CDR2 SVGIG (reference sequence). V trimming: 5 bases; J trimming: 5 bases; junction bases outside the gene matches: 8. The CDR3 spans 13 residues. The CDR3 loop is CAWEGDRGHEQYF. In nucleotides, the CDR3 is TGTGCCTGGGAGGGTGACAGGGGCCACGAGCAGTACTTC.

This rearrangement joins TRBV7-9 to TRBJ1-1; D uncertain. V was shortened by 4 bases and J by 2 bases, with 11 bases between the two germline ends. Looked up from germline, CDR1 is SEHNR and CDR2 is FQNEAQ (reference sequence). This CDR3 has 14 residues. As DNA, the CDR3 is TGTGCCAGCAGCTCCCTTCTACTAAACACTGAAGCTTTCTTT. It encodes CASSSLLLNTEAFF.